This TCR beta chain emerged from a study of T cells after posttransplantation cyclophosphamide. J lost 3 bases, V lost 0 bases, and 12 bases had no gene match. Germline CDR1 is SGDLS and CDR2 is YYNGEE. The CDR3 contains 19 residues. Treatment was busulfan-fludarabine conditioning, a marrow graft, and cyclophosphamide on days +3 and +4. As regards this clone: Its antigen is not known.

Sequenced by immunoSEQ multiplex PCR; TCRdb stores in-frame clones only, minus some. The profile covers 10,000 to 15,000 clones, none occurring a single time. Findings and caveats of the study: After PTCy, TRB diversity resembled that of CNI/methotrexate controls.

The material was PBMCs, obtained after allogeneic stem cell transplant with posttransplant cyclophosphamide. The rearrangement uses TRBV9 and TRBJ2-3; 11 nucleotides align to TRBD2. The TCR originated in a female patient in her thirties or forties who received an allogeneic stem cell transplant from an unrelated donor, was CMV-positive, and had acute GVHD only. Some T cells may be transferred from the graft donor. CDR3 protein: CASSVDPSGGLGPTDTQYF. The CDR3 nucleotides are TGTGCCAGCAGCGTAGACCCTAGCGGGGGGCTGGGTCCGACAGATACGCAGTATTTT. Using reference TRBV9 and TRBJ2-3 for the parts outside the CDR3, the full variable domain is DSGVTQTPKHLITATGQRVTLRCSPRSGDLSVYWYQQSLDQGLQFLIQYYNGEERAKGNILERFSAQQFPDLHSELNLSSLELGDSALYFCASSVDPSGGLGPTDTQYFGPGTRLTVL.